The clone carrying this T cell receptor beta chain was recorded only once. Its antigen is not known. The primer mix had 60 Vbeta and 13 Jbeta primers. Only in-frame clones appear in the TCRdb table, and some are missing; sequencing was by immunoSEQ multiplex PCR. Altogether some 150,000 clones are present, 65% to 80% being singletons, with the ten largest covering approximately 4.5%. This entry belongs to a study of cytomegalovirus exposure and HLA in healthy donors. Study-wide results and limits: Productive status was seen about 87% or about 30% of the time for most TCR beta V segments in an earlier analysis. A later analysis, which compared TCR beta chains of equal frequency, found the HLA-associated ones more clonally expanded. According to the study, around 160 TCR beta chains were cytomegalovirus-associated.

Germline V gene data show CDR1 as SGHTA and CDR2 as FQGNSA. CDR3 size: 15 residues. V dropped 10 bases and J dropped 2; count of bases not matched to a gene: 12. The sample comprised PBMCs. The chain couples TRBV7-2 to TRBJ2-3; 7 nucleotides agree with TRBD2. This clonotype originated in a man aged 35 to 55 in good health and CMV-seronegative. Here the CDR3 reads CATRWRESYTDTQYF. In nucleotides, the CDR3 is TGTGCCACCCGGTGGCGGGAGTCATACACAGATACGCAGTATTTT.